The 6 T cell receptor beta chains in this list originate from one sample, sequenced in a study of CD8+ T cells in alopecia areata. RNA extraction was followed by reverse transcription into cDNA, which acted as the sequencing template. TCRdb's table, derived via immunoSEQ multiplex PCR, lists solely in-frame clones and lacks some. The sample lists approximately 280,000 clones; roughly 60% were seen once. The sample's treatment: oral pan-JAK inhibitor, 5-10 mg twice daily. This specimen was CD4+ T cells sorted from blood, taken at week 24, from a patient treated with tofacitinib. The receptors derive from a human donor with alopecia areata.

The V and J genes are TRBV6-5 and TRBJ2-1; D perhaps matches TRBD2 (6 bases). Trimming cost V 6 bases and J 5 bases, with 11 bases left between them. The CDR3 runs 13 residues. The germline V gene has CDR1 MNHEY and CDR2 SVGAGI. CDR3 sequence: CASRRDWNNEQFF. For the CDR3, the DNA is TGTGCCAGCAGAAGGGACTGGAACAATGAGCAGTTCTTC.

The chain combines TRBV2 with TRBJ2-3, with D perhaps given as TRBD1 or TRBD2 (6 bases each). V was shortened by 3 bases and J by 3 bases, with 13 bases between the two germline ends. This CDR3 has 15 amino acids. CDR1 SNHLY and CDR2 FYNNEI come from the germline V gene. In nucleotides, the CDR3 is TGTGCCAGCAGTGAGATAAGGGGGACTACAGATACGCAGTATTTT. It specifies CASSEIRGTTDTQYF.

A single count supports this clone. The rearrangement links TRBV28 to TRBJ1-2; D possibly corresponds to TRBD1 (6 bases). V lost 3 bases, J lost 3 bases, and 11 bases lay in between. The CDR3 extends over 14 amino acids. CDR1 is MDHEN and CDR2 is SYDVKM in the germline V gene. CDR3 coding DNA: TGTGCCAGCAGTTTCCAGGGGATCCACTATGGCTACACCTTC. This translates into CASSFQGIHYGYTF.

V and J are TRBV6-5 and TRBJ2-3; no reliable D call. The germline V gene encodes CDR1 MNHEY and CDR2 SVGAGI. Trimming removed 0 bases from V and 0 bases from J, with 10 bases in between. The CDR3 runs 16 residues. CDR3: CASSYSFRSSTDTQYF. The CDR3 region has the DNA TGTGCCAGCAGTTACTCGTTTAGGTCAAGCACAGATACGCAGTATTTT.

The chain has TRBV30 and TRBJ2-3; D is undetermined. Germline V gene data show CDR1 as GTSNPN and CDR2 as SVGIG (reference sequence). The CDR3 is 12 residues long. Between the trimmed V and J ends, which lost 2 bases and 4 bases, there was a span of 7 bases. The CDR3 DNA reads TGTGCCTGGAGTTCAAGCCCAGATACGCAGTATTTT. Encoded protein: CAWSSSPDTQYF.

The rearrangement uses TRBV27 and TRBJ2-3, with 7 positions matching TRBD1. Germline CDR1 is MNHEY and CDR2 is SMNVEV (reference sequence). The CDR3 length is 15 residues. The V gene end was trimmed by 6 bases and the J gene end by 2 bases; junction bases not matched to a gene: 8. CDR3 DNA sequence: TGTGCCAGCAGCACCCGGACAGGTATCACAGATACGCAGTATTTT. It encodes CASSTRTGITDTQYF.